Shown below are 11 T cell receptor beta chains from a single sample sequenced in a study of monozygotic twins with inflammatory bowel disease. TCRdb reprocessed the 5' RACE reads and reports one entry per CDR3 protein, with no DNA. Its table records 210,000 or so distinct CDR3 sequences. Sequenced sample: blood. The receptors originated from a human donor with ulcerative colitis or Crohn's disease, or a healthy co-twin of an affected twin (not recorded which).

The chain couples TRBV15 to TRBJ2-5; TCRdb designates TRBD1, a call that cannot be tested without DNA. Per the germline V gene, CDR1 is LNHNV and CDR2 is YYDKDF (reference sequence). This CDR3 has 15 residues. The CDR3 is CATSRVRRTQETQYF.

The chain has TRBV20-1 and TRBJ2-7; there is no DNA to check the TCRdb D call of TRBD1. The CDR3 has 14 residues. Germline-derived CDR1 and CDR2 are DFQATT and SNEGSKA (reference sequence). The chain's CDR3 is CSANSGTGSYEQYF.

CDR3 region: CASSYSYPARGNHNEQFF. This sequence joins TRBV6-2 or TRBV6-3 and TRBJ2-1; the TCRdb call, TRBD1, lacks DNA for checking. Germline-derived CDR1 and CDR2 are MNHEY and SVGEGT. The CDR3 has 18 amino acids.

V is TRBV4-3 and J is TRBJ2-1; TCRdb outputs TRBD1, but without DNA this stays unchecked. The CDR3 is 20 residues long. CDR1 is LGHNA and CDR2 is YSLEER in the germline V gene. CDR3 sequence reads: CASSLQRGQGHVLSGNEQFF.

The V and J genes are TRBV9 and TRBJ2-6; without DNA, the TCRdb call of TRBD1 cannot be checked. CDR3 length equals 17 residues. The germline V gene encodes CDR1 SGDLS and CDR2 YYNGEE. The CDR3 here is CASSLRDRAVGANVLTF.

CDR3 sequence reads: CASSYGHHNEQFF. The J gene is TRBJ2-1, the V gene TRBV6-5. CDR3 length: 13 residues. Looked up from germline, CDR1 is MNHEY and CDR2 is SVGAGI.

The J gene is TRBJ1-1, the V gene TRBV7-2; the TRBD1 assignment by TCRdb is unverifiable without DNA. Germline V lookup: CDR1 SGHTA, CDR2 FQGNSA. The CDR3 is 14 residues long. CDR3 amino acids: CASSSFGGNTEALF.

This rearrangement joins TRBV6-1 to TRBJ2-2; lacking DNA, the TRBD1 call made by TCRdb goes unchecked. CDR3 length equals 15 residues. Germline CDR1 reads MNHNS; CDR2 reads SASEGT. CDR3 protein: CASSKNRGGTGELFF.

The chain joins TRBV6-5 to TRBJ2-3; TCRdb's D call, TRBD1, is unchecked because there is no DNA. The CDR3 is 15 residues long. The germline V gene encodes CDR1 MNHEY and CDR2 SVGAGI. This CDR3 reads CASSYGQGSTDTQYF.

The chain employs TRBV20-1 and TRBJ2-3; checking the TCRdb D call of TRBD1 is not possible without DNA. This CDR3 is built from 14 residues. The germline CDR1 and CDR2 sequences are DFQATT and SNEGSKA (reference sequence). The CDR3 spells CSANQGVGTDTQYF.

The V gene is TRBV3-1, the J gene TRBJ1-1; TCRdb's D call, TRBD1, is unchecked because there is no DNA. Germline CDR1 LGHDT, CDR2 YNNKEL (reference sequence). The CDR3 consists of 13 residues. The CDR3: CASSQAGPQGAFF. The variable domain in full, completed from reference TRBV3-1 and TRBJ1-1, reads DTAVSQTPKYLVTQMGNDKSIKCEQNLGHDTMYWYKQDSKKFLKIMFSYNNKELIINETVPNRFSPKSPDKAHLNLHINSLELGDSAVYFCASSQAGPQGAFFGQGTRLTVV.